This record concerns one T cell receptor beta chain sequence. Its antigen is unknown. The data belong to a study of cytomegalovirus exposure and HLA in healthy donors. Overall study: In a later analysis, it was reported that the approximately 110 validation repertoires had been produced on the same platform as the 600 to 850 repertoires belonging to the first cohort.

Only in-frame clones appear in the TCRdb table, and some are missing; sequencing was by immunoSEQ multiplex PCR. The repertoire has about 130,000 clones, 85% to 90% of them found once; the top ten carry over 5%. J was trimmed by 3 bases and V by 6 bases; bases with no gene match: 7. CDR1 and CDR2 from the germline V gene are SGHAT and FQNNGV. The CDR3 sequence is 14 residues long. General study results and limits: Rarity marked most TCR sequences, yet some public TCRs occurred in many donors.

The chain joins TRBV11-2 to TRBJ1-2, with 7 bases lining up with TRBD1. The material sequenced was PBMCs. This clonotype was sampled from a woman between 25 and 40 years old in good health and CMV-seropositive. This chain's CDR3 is CASSSTRGDYGYTF. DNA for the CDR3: TGTGCCAGCAGTTCTACCAGGGGGGACTATGGCTACACCTTC.